This T cell receptor (beta chain) was observed in a study of blood T cell repertoires in COVID-19. About the research overall: Researchers got acute and convalescent COVID-19 samples from the United States, Italy and Spain.

In the original processing: Nucleated cell counts were estimated from reference gene primer amplification. Measured with immunoSEQ multiplex PCR; TCRdb has only the in-frame clones, and not every one. V and J calls and clone size are as listed in that table; D and trimming were resolved from the DNA. The table records about 200,000 clones, about nine tenths of them present only once. Germline trimming cut 6 bases from V and 8 bases from J; bases unmatched to any gene: 7. The CDR3 extends over 13 amino acids. The receptor was derived from a man between 50 and 59 years old with acute or convalescent COVID-19. Sequenced sample: peripheral blood. This chain joins TRBV12-3 or TRBV12-4 and TRBJ1-2, with 9 bases fitting TRBD1. The CDR3 DNA sequence: TGTGCCAGCAGGGACAGGGGATCGGGCGGCTACACCTTC. Protein sequence: CASRDRGSGGYTF.